This T cell receptor (beta chain) was captured by sequencing in a study of Ad26.COV2.S vaccination and SARS-CoV-2 variants. Study-wide findings and caveats: Recipients of either vaccine or placebo displayed similar breadth of non-spike TCRs. TCR breadth and depth analyses may have underestimated total T cell responses. The study found higher spike-specific TCR breadth in vaccine than placebo recipients. Substantial response breadth was reportedly seen for spike-specific CD8+ and CD4+ T cells after vaccination.

Profiled with immunoSEQ multiplex PCR; TCRdb holds only in-frame clones, not every one. The sample carries some 180,000 clones, around nine tenths recorded once. A note on this clone: The antigen is unknown.

The specimen comprised peripheral blood, sampled after recovery from COVID-19. The clonotype was recovered from a human donor who had recovered from COVID-19.

The CDR3 region has the DNA TGCAGTGCTGGTGGACTAGCCTACGAGCAGTACTTC. Protein: CSAGGLAYEQYF. The rearrangement links TRBV20-1 to TRBJ2-7; the match to TRBD2 covers 7 bases. The junction had 3 bases not matched to a gene; V was cut back by 5 bases and J by 2 bases. Germline V CDR1 and CDR2: DFQATT, SNEGSKA (reference sequence). The CDR3 runs 12 residues.